This TCR beta chain was captured by sequencing in a study of T cells expressing NK-cell markers. Overall study: According to the study, TCR beta repertoires originated from sorted CD3+CD56+NKG2C+, CD3+CD56+NKG2C- and CD3+CD56-NKG2C+ T cells. Study-level findings and limits: The contribution of dominant NKG2C+ clonotypes to CD8+ T cells in about 6 donors was roughly 1.0-8%.

Germline loops: CDR1 SEHNR, CDR2 FQNEAQ (reference sequence). The length of the CDR3 is 15 residues. For this clonotype: Its antigen is as yet unknown.

5'RACE template switching built TCR beta cDNA with unique molecular identifiers. With the 5' RACE reads reprocessed, TCRdb shows one record per CDR3 protein and no DNA. The repertoire table contains roughly 150,000 distinct CDR3 sequences. This rearrangement joins TRBV7-9 to TRBJ2-7; TCRdb's assignment of TRBD2 cannot be checked, as there is no DNA. This clonotype originated in a woman aged 18 to 75 in good health. The sample consisted of blood T cells: a sorted CD56 or NKG2C T cell subset, CD4+ or CD8+ T cells, or bulk PBMC T cells (not recorded which). The CDR3 is CASSPRLAGINEQYF.